A selection of T cell receptor beta chains follows, all from one sample in a study of blood T cell repertoires in COVID-19. TCRdb's table, derived via immunoSEQ multiplex PCR, lists solely in-frame clones and lacks some. The data hold some 490,000 clones, with 80% to 90% observed a single time. Sequenced sample: peripheral blood. These receptor sequences come from a human donor in a cohort sampled during active COVID-19. The CDR3 runs from the conserved cysteine through the conserved F or W. Each record gives: clone size, D gene, J gene, V gene, CDR3 protein, CDR3 DNA. The D gene is left open where the match is weak. Where a row states a size, it is once, few, many or the class of an expanded clone; other rows omit it.

size: NA; D: NA; J: TRBJ1-4; V: TRBV9; CDR3: CASGREATNEKLFF; DNA: TGTGCCAGCGGGAGGGAAGCAACTAATGAAAAACTGTTTTTT
size: NA; D: NA; J: TRBJ1-2; V: TRBV3-1/TRBV3-2; CDR3: CASSQDSPASLYGYTF; DNA: TGTGCCAGCAGCCAAGATAGTCCCGCGTCTCTCTATGGCTACACCTTC
size: NA; D: NA; J: TRBJ1-4; V: TRBV30; CDR3: CAWSVGSGVRSEKLFF; DNA: TGTGCCTGGAGTGTGGGGAGCGGGGTGAGGTCTGAAAAACTGTTTTTT
size: NA; D: NA; J: TRBJ2-1; V: TRBV5-1; CDR3: CASSHGGYNEQFF; DNA: TGCGCCAGCAGTCACGGCGGGTACAATGAGCAGTTCTTC
size: NA; D: NA; J: TRBJ2-7; V: TRBV15; CDR3: CATSSGTYSYEQYF; DNA: TGTGCCACCAGCAGCGGGACATATTCCTACGAGCAGTACTTC
size: NA; D: NA; J: TRBJ1-3; V: TRBV5-1; CDR3: CASSPGGSGNTIYF; DNA: TGCGCCAGCAGCCCGGGGGGAAGCGGAAACACCATATATTTT
size: NA; D: NA; J: TRBJ1-1; V: TRBV30; CDR3: CAWSDSMGSSSFAFF; DNA: TGTGCCTGGAGTGACTCTATGGGCAGCTCCTCCTTCGCTTTCTTT
size: NA; D: NA; J: TRBJ2-5; V: TRBV5-6; CDR3: CASSSRIPGWETQYF; DNA: TGTGCCAGCAGCTCCAGGATCCCTGGGTGGGAGACCCAGTACTTC
size: NA; D: NA; J: TRBJ1-1; V: TRBV18; CDR3: CASSPGEGWGTEAFF; DNA: TGTGCCAGCTCACCAGGGGAGGGTTGGGGCACTGAAGCTTTCTTT
size: NA; D: NA; J: TRBJ2-5; V: TRBV7-2; CDR3: CAHRRGETQYF; DNA: TGTGCCCACCGAAGGGGGGAGACCCAGTACTTC
size: NA; D: NA; J: TRBJ2-1; V: TRBV30; CDR3: CAWSVRLALEWEQFF; DNA: TGTGCCTGGAGTGTAAGGCTAGCGCTAGAGTGGGAGCAGTTCTTC
size: few; D: TRBD2; J: TRBJ2-1; V: TRBV5-1; CDR3: CASSLGGLARFYNEQFF; DNA: TGCGCCAGCAGCTTGGGTGGACTAGCGAGGTTTTACAATGAGCAGTTCTTC
size: NA; D: NA; J: TRBJ1-2; V: TRBV2; CDR3: CASSEERETTYGYTF; DNA: TGTGCCAGCAGTGAAGAGAGGGAAACGACCTATGGCTACACCTTC
size: NA; D: TRBD1; J: TRBJ2-1; V: TRBV11-2; CDR3: CASSPLGNRGHEQFF; DNA: TGTGCCAGCAGCCCACTGGGGAACAGGGGGCATGAGCAGTTCTTC
size: NA; D: NA; J: TRBJ1-6; V: TRBV19; CDR3: CASSPQDWDGSPLHF; DNA: TGTGCCAGTAGCCCCCAGGACTGGGATGGGTCACCCCTCCACTTT
size: NA; D: TRBD1; J: TRBJ2-3; V: TRBV19; CDR3: CASSLQGMDTQYF; DNA: TGTGCCAGTAGTTTACAGGGGATGGATACGCAGTATTTT
size: NA; D: NA; J: TRBJ1-5; V: TRBV28; CDR3: CASTLGAGDRLQHF; DNA: TGTGCCAGCACCTTAGGGGCAGGGGACCGCCTCCAGCATTTT
size: NA; D: NA; J: TRBJ1-4; V: TRBV12-3/TRBV12-4; CDR3: CASSFGNEKLFF; DNA: TGTGCCAGCAGTTTCGGTAATGAAAAACTGTTTTTT
size: few; D: TRBD1; J: TRBJ1-2; V: TRBV24-1; CDR3: CATSAWDSADDYGYTF; DNA: TGTGCCACCAGTGCCTGGGACAGCGCGGATGACTATGGCTACACCTTC
size: NA; D: NA; J: TRBJ2-6; V: TRBV18; CDR3: CASSPTGSTGANVLTF; DNA: TGTGCCAGCTCACCGACAGGTTCGACTGGGGCCAACGTCCTGACTTTC
size: once; D: TRBD2; J: TRBJ2-2; V: TRBV2; CDR3: CASMRALAGAGELFF; DNA: TGTGCCAGCATGCGGGCGCTAGCGGGAGCCGGGGAGCTGTTTTTT
size: NA; D: TRBD1; J: TRBJ1-5; V: TRBV24-1; CDR3: CAIQGQVDNQPQHF; DNA: TGTGCCATCCAGGGACAGGTCGACAATCAGCCCCAGCATTTT
size: NA; D: NA; J: TRBJ2-5; V: TRBV19; CDR3: CASSIFGGEETQYF; DNA: TGTGCCAGTAGTATATTTGGAGGGGAAGAGACCCAGTACTTC
size: NA; D: NA; J: TRBJ2-1; V: TRBV4-1; CDR3: CASSQDTRGDEQFF; DNA: TGCGCCAGCAGCCAAGATACCAGGGGTGATGAGCAGTTCTTC
size: NA; D: TRBD2; J: TRBJ2-7; V: TRBV19; CDR3: CASMGTSGSYEQYF; DNA: TGTGCCAGTATGGGGACTAGCGGTTCCTACGAGCAGTACTTC
size: NA; D: TRBD1; J: TRBJ2-1; V: TRBV14; CDR3: CASSQATTGALRGEQFF; DNA: TGTGCCAGCAGCCAAGCCACCACAGGGGCCCTTAGGGGTGAGCAGTTCTTC
size: NA; D: TRBD1; J: TRBJ1-3; V: TRBV5-1; CDR3: CASSLQGQSSGNTIYF; DNA: TGCGCCAGCAGCTTACAGGGACAGTCCTCTGGAAACACCATATATTTT
size: NA; D: NA; J: TRBJ1-2; V: TRBV30; CDR3: CAWRANGYTGSKGYTF; DNA: TGTGCCTGGAGGGCAAACGGGTATACAGGGAGCAAAGGCTACACCTTC
size: NA; D: TRBD2; J: TRBJ2-3; V: TRBV28; CDR3: CASTQSGGRRDTQYF; DNA: TGTGCCAGCACCCAAAGTGGCGGGAGGAGAGATACGCAGTATTTT